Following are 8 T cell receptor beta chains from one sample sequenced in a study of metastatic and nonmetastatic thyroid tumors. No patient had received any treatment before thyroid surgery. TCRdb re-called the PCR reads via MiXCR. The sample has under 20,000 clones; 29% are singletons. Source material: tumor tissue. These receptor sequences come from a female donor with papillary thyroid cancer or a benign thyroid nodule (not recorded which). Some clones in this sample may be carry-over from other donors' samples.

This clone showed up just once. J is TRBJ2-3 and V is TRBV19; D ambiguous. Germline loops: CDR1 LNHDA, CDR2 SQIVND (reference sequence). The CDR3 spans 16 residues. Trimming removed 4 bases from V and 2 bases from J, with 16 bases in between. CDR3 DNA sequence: TGTGCCAGTAGTACCCCTCGGACCGGTATCACAGATACGCAGTATTTT. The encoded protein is CASSTPRTGITDTQYF.

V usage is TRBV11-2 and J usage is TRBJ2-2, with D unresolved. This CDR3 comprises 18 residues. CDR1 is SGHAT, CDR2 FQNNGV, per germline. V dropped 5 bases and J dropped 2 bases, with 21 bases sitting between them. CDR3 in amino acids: CASSPPPGLVSNTGELFF. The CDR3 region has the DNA TGTGCCAGCAGCCCGCCTCCCGGGTTGGTCTCCAACACCGGGGAGCTGTTTTTT.

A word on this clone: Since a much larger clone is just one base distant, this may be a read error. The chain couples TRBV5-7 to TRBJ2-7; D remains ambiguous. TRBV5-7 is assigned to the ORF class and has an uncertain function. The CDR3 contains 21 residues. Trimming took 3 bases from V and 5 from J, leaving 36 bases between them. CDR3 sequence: CASSSTLSSIFWASIANEQYF. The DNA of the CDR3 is TGTGCCAGCAGCTCGACACTCTCTTCCATTTTCTGGGCGAGCATCGCTAACGAGCAGTACTTC.

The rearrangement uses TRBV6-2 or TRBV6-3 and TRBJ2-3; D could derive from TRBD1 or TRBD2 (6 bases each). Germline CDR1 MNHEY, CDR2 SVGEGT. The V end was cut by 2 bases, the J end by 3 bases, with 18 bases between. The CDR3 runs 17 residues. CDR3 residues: CASSYLMGGAATDTQYF. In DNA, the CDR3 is TGTGCCAGCAGTTACCTAATGGGGGGCGCGGCGACAGATACGCAGTATTTT.

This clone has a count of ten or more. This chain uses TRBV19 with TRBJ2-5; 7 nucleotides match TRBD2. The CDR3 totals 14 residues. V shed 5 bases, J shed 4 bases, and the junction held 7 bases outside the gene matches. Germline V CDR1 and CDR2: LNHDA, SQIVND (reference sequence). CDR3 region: CASSRTPGGETQYF. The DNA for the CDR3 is TGTGCCAGTAGTCGGACTCCGGGGGGAGAGACCCAGTACTTC. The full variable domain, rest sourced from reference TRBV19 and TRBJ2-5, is DGGITQSPKYLFRKEGQNVTLSCEQNLNHDAMYWYRQDPGQGLRLIYYSQIVNDFQKGDIAEGYSVSREKKESFPLTVTSAQKNPTAFYLCASSRTPGGETQYFGPGTRLLVL.

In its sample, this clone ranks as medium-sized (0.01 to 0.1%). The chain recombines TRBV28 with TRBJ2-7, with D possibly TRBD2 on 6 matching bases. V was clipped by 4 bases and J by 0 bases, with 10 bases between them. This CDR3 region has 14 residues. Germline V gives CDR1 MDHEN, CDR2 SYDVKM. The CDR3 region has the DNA TGTGCCAGCAGTTCAGGGAGGAGCTCCTACGAGCAGTACTTC. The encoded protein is CASSSGRSSYEQYF.

The CDR3 DNA reads as TGTGCCAGCAGTTCCTCGGCTAGCGCTCCCGGGGAGCTGTTTTTT. This sequence encodes CASSSSASAPGELFF. V gene TRBV6-2 or TRBV6-3 combines with J gene TRBJ2-2, with D perhaps TRBD2 (6 bases). V dropped 4 bases and J dropped 6 bases, with 15 bases sitting between them. CDR3 size: 15 residues. From germline, CDR1 is MNHEY and CDR2 SVGEGT.

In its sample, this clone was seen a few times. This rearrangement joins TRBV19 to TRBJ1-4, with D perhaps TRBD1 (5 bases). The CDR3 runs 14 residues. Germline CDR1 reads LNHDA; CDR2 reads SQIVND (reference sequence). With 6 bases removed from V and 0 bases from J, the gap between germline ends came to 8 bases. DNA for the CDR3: TGTGCCAGTAGCCTGACAGCAACTAATGAAAAACTGTTTTTT. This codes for CASSLTATNEKLFF.